The clone carrying this T cell receptor (beta chain) was seen just once. Its antigen is unknown. The sample comes from a study of cytotoxic CD8 clonotypes in ibrutinib-treated CLL. The wider study: Samples showed on average about 250,000 productive templates and 80,000 to 100,000 productive rearrangements.

The germline V gene encodes CDR1 SEHNR and CDR2 FQNEAQ (reference sequence). The length of the CDR3 is 12 residues. With 1 base removed from V and 8 bases from J, the gap between germline ends came to 8 bases. Study results and limitations: Collection times varied between progressing and sustained-remission patients. Clonality grew at ibrutinib response; at progression, it decreased back toward baseline.

Profiled with immunoSEQ multiplex PCR; TCRdb holds only in-frame clones, not every one. The sample includes approximately 45,000 clones, about two thirds of them seen just once. The source is a human donor with chronic lymphocytic leukemia. The starting material was PBMCs, obtained after 12 months of ibrutinib treatment. The chain has TRBV7-9 and TRBJ1-1; D is uncertain. In nucleotides, the CDR3 is TGTGCCAGCAGCTTAGTAGAGTTGGAAGCTTTCTTT. Protein sequence: CASSLVELEAFF.